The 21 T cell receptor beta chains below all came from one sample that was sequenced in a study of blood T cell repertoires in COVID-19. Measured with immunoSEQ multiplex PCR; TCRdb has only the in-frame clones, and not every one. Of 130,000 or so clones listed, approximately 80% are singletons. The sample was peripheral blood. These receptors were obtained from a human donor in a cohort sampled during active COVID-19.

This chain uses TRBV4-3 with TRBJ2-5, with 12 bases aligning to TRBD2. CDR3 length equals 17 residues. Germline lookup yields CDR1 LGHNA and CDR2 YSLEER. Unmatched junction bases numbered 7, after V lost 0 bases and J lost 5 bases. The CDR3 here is CASSQDGASGGVETQYF. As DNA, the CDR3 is TGCGCCAGCAGCCAAGATGGTGCTAGCGGGGGGGTCGAGACCCAGTACTTC.

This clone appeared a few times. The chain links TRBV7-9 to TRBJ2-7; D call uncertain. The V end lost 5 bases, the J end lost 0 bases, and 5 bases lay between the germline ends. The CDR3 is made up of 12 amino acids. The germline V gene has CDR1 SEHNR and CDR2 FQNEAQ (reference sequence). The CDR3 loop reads CASSGRSYEQYF. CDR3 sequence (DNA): TGTGCCAGCAGCGGCCGCTCCTACGAGCAGTACTTC.

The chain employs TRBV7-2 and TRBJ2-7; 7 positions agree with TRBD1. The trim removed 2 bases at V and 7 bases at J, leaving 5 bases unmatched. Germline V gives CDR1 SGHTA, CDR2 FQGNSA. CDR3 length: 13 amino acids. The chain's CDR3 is CASSLQGEREQYF. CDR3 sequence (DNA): TGTGCCAGCAGCTTACAGGGGGAGAGGGAGCAGTACTTC.

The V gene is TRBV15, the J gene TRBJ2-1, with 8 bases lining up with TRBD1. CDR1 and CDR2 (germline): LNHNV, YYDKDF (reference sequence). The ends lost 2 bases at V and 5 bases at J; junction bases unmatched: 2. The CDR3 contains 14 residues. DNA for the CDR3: TGTGCCACCAGCAGACAGGGGGCGAACAATGAGCAGTTCTTC. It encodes CATSRQGANNEQFF.

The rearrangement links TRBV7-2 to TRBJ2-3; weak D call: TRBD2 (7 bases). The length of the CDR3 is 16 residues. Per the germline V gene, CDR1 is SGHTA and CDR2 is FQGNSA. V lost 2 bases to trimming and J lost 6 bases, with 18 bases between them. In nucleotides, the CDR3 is TGTGCCAGCAGCTTAAGGCGGGGGCCAAGGGCGGATACGCAGTATTTT. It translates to CASSLRRGPRADTQYF. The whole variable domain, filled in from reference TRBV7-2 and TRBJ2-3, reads GAGVSQSPSNKVTEKGKDVELRCDPISGHTALYWYRQSLGQGLEFLIYFQGNSAPDKSGLPSDRFSAERTGGSVSTLTIQRTQQEDSAVYLCASSLRRGPRADTQYFGPGTRLTVL.

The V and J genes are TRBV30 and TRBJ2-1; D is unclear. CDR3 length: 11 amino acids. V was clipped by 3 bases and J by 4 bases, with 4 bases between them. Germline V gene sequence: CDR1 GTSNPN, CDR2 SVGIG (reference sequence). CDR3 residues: CAWSRYNEQFF. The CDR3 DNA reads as TGTGCCTGGAGCAGATACAATGAGCAGTTCTTC.

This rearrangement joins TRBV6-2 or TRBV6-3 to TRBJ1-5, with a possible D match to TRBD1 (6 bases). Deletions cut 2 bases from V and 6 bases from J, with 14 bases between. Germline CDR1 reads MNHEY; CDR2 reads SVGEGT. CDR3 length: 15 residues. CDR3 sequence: CASSYPPGQGQPQHF. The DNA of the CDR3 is TGTGCCAGCAGTTACCCACCGGGACAAGGTCAGCCCCAGCATTTT.

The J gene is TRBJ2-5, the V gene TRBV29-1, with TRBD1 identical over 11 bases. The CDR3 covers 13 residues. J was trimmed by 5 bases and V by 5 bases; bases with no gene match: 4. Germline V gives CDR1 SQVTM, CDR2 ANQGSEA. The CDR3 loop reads CSVRTGGGETQYF. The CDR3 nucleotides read TGCAGCGTTAGGACAGGGGGCGGCGAGACCCAGTACTTC. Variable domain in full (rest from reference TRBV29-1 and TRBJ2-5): SAVISQKPSRDICQRGTSLTIQCQVDSQVTMMFWYRQQPGQSLTLIATANQGSEATYESGFVIDKFPISRPNLTFSTLTVSNMSPEDSSIYLCSVRTGGGETQYFGPGTRLLVL.

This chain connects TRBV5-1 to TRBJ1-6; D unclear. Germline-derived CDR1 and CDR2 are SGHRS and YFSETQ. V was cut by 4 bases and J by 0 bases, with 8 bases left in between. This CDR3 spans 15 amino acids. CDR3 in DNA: TGCGCCAGCAGCCCGAGGAGCTCCTATAATTCACCCCTCCACTTT. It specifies CASSPRSSYNSPLHF.

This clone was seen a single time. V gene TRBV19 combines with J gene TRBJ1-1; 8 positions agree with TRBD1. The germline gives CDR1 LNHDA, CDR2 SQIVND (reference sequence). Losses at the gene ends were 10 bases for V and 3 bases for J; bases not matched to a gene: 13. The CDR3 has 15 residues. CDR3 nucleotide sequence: TGTGCCACCATGCTACAGGGGGAAGGGGACACTGAAGCTTTCTTT. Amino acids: CATMLQGEGDTEAFF. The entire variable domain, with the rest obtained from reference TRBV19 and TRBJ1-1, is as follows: DGGITQSPKYLFRKEGQNVTLSCEQNLNHDAMYWYRQDPGQGLRLIYYSQIVNDFQKGDIAEGYSVSREKKESFPLTVTSAQKNPTAFYLCATMLQGEGDTEAFFGQGTRLTVV.

CDR3 loop: CASSLSGGEQYF. In DNA form, the CDR3 reads TGCGCCAGCAGCTTGAGCGGGGGCGAGCAGTACTTC. The gene calls are TRBV5-1 and TRBJ2-7; 8 nucleotides match TRBD2. V was clipped by 1 base and J by 6 bases; unmatched bases: 0. This CDR3 is 12 amino acids long. In germline, CDR1 is SGHRS, CDR2 YFSETQ.

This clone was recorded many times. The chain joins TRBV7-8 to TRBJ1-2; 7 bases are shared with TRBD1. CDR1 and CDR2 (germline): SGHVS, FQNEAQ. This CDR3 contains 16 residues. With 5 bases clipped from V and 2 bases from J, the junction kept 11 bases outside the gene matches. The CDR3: CASSPRGIQGNYGYTF. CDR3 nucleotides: TGTGCCAGCAGCCCTCGGGGGATACAGGGGAACTATGGCTACACCTTC.

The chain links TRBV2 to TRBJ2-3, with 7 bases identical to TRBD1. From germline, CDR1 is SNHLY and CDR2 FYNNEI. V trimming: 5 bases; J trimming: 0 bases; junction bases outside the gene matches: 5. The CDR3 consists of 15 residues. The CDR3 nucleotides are TGTGCCAGCAGTTCAGACAGGGCTAGCACAGATACGCAGTATTTT. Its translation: CASSSDRASTDTQYF.

CDR3 coding DNA: TGTGCCAGCAGCCTACAGGGGGAAACTGAAGCTTTCTTT. Translating it yields CASSLQGETEAFF. The chain employs TRBV5-5 and TRBJ1-1; 8 nucleotides line up with TRBD1. Germline V gene sequence: CDR1 SGHKS, CDR2 YYEKEE (reference sequence). V lost 4 bases to trimming and J lost 5 bases; unmatched junction nucleotides: 4. This CDR3 is built from 13 residues.

The CDR3 loop reads CASSGSVLDTQYF. Written as DNA, the CDR3 is TGTGCCAGCAGTGGTTCCGTCTTAGATACGCAGTATTTT. The chain couples TRBV2 to TRBJ2-3; D remains unclear. The CDR3 length is 13 residues. V lost 4 bases to trimming and J lost 5 bases, with 10 bases between them. Germline V gene lookup returns CDR1 SNHLY and CDR2 FYNNEI.

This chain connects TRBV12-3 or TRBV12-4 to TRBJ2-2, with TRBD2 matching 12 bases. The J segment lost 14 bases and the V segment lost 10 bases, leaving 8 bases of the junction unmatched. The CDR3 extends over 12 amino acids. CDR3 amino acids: CATKWTSGTLFF. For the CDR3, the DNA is TGTGCCACCAAGTGGACTAGCGGGACACTGTTTTTT.

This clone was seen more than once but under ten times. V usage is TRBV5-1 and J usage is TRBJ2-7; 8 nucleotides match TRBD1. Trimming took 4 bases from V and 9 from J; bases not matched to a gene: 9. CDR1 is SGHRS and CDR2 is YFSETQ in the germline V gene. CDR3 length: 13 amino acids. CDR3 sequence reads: CASSLDRGVVQYF. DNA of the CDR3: TGCGCCAGCAGCCTAGACAGGGGCGTCGTGCAGTACTTC.

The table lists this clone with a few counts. The CDR3 protein is CASKVGTVGSPLHF. The CDR3 bases are TGTGCCAGCAAAGTTGGGACAGTGGGTTCACCCCTCCACTTT. The chain uses TRBV28 and TRBJ1-6, with 7 bases aligning to TRBD1. V shed 7 bases and J 9 bases; nucleotides not matched to a gene: 9. There are 14 residues in the CDR3. Germline V lookup: CDR1 MDHEN, CDR2 SYDVKM.

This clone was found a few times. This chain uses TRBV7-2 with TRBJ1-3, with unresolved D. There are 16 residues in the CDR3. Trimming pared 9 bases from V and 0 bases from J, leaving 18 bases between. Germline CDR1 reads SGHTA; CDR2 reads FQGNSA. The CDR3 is CARLNEGEGSGNTIYF. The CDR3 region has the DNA TGTGCCAGACTAAACGAGGGCGAGGGCTCTGGAAACACCATATATTTT. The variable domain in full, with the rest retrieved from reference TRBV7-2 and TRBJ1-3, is GAGVSQSPSNKVTEKGKDVELRCDPISGHTALYWYRQSLGQGLEFLIYFQGNSAPDKSGLPSDRFSAERTGGSVSTLTIQRTQQEDSAVYLCARLNEGEGSGNTIYFGEGSWLTVV.

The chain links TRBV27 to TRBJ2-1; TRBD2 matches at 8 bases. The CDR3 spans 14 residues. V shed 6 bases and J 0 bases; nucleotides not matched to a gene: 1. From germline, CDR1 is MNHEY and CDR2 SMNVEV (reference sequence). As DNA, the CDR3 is TGTGCCAGCAGGAGCGGGAGCTCCTACAATGAGCAGTTCTTC. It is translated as CASRSGSSYNEQFF.

The CDR3 nucleotides are TGTGCCAGCAGTTTAGCAGGGGACACTGAAGCTTTCTTT. It translates to CASSLAGDTEAFF. This chain joins TRBV12-3 or TRBV12-4 and TRBJ1-1, with a possible D match to TRBD1 (5 bases). The germline V and J ends were trimmed by 0 bases and 3 bases, with 5 bases remaining between them. This CDR3 spans 13 amino acids.